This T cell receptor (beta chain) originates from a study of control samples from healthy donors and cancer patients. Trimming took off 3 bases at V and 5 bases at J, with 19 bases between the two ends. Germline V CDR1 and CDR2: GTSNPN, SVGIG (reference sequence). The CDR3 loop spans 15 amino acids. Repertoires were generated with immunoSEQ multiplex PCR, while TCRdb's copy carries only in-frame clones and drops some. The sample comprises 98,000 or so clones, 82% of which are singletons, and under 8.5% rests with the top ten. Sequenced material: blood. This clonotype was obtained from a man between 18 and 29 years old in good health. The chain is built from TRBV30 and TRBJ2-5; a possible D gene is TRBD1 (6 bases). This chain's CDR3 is CAWSLGAWGRETQYF. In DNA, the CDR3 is TGTGCCTGGAGCTTGGGGGCTTGGGGGCGGGAGACCCAGTACTTC.